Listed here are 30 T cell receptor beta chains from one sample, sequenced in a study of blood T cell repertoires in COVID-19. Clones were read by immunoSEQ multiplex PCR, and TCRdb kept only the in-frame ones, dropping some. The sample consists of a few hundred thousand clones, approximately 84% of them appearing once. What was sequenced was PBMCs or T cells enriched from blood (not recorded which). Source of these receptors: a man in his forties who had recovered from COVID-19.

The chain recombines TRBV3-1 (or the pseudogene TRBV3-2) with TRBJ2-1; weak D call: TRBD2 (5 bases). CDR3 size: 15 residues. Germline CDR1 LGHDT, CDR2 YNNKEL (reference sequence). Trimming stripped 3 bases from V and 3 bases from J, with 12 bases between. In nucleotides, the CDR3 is TGTGCCAGCAGCCACACCCAGCGGTACTACAATGAGCAGTTCTTC. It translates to CASSHTQRYYNEQFF.

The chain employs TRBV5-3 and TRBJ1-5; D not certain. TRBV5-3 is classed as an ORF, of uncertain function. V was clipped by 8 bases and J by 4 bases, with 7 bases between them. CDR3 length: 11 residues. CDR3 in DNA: TGTGCCAGCCCAGATAATCAGCCCCAGCATTTT. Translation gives CASPDNQPQHF.

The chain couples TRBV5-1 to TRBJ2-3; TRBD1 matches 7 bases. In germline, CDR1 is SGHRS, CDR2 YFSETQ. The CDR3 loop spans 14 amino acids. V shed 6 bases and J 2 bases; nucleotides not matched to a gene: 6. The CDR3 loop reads CASMRGPSTDTQYF. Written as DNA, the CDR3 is TGCGCCAGCATGAGGGGGCCCTCCACAGATACGCAGTATTTT.

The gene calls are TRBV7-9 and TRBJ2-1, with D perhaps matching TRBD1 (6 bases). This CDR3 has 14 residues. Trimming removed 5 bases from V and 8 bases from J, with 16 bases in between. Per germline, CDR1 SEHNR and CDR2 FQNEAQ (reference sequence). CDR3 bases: TGTGCCAGCAGCCCGCGGGCAGCAGGGGATGAGCAGTTCTTC. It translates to CASSPRAAGDEQFF.

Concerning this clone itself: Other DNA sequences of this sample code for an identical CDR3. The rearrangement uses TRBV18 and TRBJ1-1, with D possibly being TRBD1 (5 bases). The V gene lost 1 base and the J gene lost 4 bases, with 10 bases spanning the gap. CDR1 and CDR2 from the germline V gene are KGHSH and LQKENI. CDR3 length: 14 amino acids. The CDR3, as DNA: TGTGCCAGCTCACCACGGGGGGAAGGCACTGAAGCTTTCTTT. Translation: CASSPRGEGTEAFF.

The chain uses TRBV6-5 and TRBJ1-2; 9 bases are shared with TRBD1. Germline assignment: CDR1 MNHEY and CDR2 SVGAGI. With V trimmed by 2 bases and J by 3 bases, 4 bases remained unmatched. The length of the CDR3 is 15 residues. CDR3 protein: CASSYGTGGDYGYTF. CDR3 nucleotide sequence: TGTGCCAGCAGTTACGGCACAGGGGGCGACTATGGCTACACCTTC.

The chain's CDR3 is CASSPHSFAGTQYF. The CDR3, as DNA: TGTGCCAGCAGCCCCCACTCCTTCGCAGGTACGCAGTATTTT. This chain uses TRBV28 with TRBJ2-3, with D unresolved. The CDR3 sequence is 14 residues long. Germline V gene sequence: CDR1 MDHEN, CDR2 SYDVKM. The V and J ends lost 6 bases and 8 bases respectively, with 18 bases between them.

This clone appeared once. This chain's CDR3 is CASSQVRVNSGNTIYF. In DNA, the CDR3 is TGCGCCAGCAGCCAAGTCCGGGTAAACTCTGGAAACACCATATATTTT. V is TRBV4-1 and J is TRBJ1-3; D is unclear. The CDR3 consists of 16 residues. With 1 base removed from V and 0 bases from J, the gap between germline ends came to 10 bases. CDR1 is MGHRA and CDR2 is YSYEKL in the germline V gene.

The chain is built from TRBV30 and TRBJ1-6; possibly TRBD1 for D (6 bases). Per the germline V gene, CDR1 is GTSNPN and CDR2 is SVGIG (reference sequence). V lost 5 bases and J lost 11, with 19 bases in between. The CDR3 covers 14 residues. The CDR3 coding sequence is TGTGCCTGGGCCCCCACAGGGAAGGCGCCACCCCTCCACTTT. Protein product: CAWAPTGKAPPLHF.

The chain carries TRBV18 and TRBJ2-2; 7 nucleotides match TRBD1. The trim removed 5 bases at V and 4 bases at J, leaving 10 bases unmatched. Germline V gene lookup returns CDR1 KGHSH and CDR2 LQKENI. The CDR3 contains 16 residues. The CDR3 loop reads CASSTAAGGFTGELFF. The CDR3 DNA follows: TGTGCCAGCTCAACGGCGGCAGGGGGATTCACCGGGGAGCTGTTTTTT.

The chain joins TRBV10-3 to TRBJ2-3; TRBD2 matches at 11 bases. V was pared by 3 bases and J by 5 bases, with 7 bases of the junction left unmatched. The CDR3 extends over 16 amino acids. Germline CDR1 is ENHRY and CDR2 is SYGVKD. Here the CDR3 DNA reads TGTGCCATCAGTGATGTTCTAGCGGGGGGCGTAGATACGCAGTATTTT. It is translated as CAISDVLAGGVDTQYF.

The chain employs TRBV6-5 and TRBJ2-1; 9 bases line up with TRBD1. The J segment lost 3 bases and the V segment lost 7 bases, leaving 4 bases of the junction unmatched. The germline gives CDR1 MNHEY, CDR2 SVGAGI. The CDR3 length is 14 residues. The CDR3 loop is CASKDRGNYNEQFF. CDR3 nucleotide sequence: TGTGCCAGCAAAGACAGGGGGAACTACAATGAGCAGTTCTTC.

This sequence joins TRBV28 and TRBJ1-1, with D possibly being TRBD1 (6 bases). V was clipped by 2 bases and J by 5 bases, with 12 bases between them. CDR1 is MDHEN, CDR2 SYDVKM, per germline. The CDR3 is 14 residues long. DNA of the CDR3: TGTGCCAGCAGTTTAACCGGCAGGGGAACTGAAGCTTTCTTT. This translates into CASSLTGRGTEAFF.

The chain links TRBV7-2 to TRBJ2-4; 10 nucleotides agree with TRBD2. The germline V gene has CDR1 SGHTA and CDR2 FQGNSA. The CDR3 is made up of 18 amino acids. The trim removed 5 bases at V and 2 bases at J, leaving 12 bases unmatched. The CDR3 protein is CASSHEGLAGGPKNIQYF. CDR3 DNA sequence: TGTGCCAGCAGCCATGAGGGGTTAGCGGGAGGACCCAAAAACATTCAGTACTTC.

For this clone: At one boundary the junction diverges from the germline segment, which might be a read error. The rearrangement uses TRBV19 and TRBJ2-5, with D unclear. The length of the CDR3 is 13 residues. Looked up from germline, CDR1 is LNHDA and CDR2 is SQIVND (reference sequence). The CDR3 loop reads CASSRDSQEAQYF. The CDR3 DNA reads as TGTGCCAGTAGTCGCGACTCCCAAGAGGCCCAGTACTTC.

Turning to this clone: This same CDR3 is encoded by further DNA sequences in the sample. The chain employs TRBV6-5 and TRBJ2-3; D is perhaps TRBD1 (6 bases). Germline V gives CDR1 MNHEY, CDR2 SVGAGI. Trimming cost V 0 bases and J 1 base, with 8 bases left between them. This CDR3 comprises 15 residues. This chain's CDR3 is CASSYSAGGTDTQYF. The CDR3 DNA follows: TGTGCCAGCAGTTACTCCGCAGGGGGCACAGATACGCAGTATTTT.

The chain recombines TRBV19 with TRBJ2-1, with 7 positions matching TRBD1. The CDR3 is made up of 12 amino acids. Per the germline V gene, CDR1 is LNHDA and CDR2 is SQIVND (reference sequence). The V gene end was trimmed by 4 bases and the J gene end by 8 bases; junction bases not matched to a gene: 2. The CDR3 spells CASSNRGDEQFF. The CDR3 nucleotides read TGTGCCAGTAGTAACAGGGGCGATGAGCAGTTCTTC.

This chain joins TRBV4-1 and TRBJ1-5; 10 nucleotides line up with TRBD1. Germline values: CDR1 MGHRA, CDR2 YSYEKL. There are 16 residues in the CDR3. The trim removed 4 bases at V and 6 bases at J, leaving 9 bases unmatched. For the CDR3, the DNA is TGCGCCAGCAGCCTTCCTTCGGGACAGGGGAGTCAGCCCCAGCATTTT. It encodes CASSLPSGQGSQPQHF.

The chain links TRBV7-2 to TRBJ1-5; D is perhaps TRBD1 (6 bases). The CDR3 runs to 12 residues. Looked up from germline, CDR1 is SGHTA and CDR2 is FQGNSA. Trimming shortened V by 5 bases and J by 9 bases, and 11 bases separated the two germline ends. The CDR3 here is CASSTQGRPQHF. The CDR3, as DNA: TGTGCCAGCAGCACACAGGGTCGGCCCCAGCATTTT.

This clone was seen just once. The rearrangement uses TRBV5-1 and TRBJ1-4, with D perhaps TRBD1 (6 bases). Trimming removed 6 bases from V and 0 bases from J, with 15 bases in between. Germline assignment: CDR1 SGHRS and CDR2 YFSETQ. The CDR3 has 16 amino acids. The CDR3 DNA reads TGCGCCAGCACCCAGGACAGACAGTCAACTAATGAAAAACTGTTTTTT. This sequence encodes CASTQDRQSTNEKLFF. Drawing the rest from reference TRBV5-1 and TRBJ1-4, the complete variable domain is KAGVTQTPRYLIKTRGQQVTLSCSPISGHRSVSWYQQTPGQGLQFLFEYFSETQRNKGNFPGRFSGRQFSNSRSEMNVSTLELGDSALYLCASTQDRQSTNEKLFFGSGTQLSVL.

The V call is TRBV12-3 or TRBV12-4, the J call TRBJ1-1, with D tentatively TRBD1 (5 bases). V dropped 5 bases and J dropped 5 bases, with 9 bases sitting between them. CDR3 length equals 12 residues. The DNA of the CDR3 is TGTGCCAGCAGTCAGGGAGGTACTGAAGCTTTCTTT. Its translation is CASSQGGTEAFF.

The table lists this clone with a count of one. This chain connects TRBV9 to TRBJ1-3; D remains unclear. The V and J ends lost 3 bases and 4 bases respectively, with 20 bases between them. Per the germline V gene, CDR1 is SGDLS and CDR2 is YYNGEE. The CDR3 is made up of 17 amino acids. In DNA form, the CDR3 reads TGTGCCAGCAGCGCTGATTCGCGGATTAAATCAGGAAACACCATATATTTT. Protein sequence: CASSADSRIKSGNTIYF.

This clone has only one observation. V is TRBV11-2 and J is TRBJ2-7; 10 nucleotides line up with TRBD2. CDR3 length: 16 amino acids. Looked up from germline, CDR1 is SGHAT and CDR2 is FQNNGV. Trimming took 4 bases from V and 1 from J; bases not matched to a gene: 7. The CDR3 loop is CASSSFSGRTSYEQYF. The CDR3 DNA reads TGTGCCAGCAGCTCCTTTAGCGGGAGGACATCCTACGAGCAGTACTTC.

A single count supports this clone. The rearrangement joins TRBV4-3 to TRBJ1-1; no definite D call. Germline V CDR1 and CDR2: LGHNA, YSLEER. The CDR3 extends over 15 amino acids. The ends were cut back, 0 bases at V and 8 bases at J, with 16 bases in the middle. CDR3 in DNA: TGCGCCAGCAGCCAAGATATGCGGCCCGGAGACGAAGCTTTCTTT. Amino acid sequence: CASSQDMRPGDEAFF.

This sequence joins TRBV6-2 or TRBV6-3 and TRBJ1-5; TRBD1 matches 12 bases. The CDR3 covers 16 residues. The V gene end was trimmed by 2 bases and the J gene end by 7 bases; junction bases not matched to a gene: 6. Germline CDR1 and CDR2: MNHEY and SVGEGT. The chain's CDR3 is CASSYPGTGGRQPQHF. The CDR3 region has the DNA TGTGCCAGCAGTTACCCTGGGACAGGGGGCAGACAGCCCCAGCATTTT.

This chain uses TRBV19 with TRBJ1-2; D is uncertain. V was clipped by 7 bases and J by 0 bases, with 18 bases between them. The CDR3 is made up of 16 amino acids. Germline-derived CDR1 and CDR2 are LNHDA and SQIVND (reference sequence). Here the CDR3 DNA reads TGTGCCAGTAAAAGGGAGTCAAGCCATACTAACTATGGCTACACCTTC. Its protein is CASKRESSHTNYGYTF.

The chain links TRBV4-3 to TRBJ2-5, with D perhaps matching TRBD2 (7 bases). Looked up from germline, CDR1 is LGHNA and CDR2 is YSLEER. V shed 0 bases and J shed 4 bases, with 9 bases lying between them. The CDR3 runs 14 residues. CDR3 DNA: TGCGCCAGCAGCCAAGACGCGGGGGCAGAGACCCAGTACTTC. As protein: CASSQDAGAETQYF.

The DNA of the CDR3 is TGTGCCAGCAGTGCGACAGGGACCCCCTCCTACGAGCAGTACTTC. This gives the protein CASSATGTPSYEQYF. The chain uses TRBV25-1 and TRBJ2-7, with 7 bases that match TRBD1. Looked up from germline, CDR1 is MGHDK and CDR2 is SYGVNS. V lost 4 bases, J lost 0 bases, and 6 bases stayed unmatched. The CDR3 covers 15 residues.

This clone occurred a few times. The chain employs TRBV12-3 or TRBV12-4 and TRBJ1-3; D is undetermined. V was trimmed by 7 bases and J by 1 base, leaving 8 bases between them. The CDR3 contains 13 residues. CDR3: CASTLRSGNTIYF. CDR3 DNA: TGTGCCAGCACATTGAGGTCTGGAAACACCATATATTTT.

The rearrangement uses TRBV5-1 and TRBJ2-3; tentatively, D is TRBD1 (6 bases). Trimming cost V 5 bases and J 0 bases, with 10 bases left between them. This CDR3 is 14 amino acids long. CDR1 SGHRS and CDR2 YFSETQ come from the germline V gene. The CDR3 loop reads CASRNTGSTDTQYF. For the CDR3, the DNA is TGCGCCAGCAGAAACACAGGGAGCACAGATACGCAGTATTTT.